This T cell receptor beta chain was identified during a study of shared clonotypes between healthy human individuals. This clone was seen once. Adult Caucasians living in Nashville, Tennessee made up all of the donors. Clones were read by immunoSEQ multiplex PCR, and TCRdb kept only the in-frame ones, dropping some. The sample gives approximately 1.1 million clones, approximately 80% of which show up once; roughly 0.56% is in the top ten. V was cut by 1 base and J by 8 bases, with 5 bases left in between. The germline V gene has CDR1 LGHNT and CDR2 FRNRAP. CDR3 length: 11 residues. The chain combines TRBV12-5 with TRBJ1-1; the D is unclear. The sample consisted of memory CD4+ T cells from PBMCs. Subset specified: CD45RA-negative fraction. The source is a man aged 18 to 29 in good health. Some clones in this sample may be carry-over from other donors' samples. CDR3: CASGLGREAFF. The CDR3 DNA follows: TGTGCTAGTGGTTTGGGAAGGGAAGCTTTCTTT.